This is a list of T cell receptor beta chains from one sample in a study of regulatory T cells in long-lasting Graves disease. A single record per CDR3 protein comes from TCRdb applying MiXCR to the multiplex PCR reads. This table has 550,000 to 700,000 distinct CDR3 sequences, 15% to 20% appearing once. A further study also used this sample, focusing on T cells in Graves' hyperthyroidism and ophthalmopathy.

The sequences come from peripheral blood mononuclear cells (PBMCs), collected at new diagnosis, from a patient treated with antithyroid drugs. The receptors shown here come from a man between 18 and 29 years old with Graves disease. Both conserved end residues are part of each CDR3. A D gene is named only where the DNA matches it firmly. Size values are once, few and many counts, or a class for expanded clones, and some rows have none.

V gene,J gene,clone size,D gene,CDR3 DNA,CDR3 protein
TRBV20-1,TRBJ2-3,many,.,TGCAGTGCTAGTACACTACCAACAGATACGCAGTATTTT,CSASTLPTDTQYF
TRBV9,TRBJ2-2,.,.,TGTGCCAGCAGCCCACGCGGGGACAGATTCACCGGGGAGCTGTTTTTT,CASSPRGDRFTGELFF
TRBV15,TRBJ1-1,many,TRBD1,TGTGCCACCAGCAGCGACAGGGGCTTCATGAACACTGAAGCTTTCTTT,CATSSDRGFMNTEAFF
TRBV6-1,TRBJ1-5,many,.,TGTGCCAGCAGCTATCCCACGGGCGGGATCAATCAGCCCCAGCATTTT,CASSYPTGGINQPQHF
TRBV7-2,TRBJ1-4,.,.,TGTGCCAGCAACCCGATTGGAGGGAGTGAAAAACTGTTTTTT,CASNPIGGSEKLFF
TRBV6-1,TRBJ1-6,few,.,TGTGCCAGCTTGGACGGGGTGGGTTCACCCCTCCACTTT,CASLDGVGSPLHF
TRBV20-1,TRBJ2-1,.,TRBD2,TGCAGTGCTAGCGGGAGGACCACCTACAATGAGCAGCTCTTC,CSASGRTTYNEQLF
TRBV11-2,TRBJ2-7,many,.,TGTGCCAGCAGTTACTATTACGAGCAGTACTTC,CASSYYYEQYF
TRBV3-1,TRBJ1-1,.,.,TGTGCCAGCAGCCCTTGGGCAGCAATGAACACTGAAGCTTTCTTT,CASSPWAAMNTEAFF
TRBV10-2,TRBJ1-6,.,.,TGCGCCAGCAGACCCCGATTGGATTCACCCCTCCACTTT,CASRPRLDSPLHF